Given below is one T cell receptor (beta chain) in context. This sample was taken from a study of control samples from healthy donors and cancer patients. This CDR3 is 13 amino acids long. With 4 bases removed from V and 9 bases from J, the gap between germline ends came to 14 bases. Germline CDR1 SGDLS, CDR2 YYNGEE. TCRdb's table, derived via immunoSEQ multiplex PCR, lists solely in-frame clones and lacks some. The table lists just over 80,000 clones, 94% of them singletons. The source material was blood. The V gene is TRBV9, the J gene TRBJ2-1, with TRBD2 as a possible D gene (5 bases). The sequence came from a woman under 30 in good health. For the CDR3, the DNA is TGTGCCAGCAGCCCCCCGCGGGTTTCTGAGCAGTTCTTC. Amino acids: CASSPPRVSEQFF.